This T cell receptor beta chain appears in the sequencing data of a study of blood T cells in healthy people across ages. About the study: Template switching recovered approximately one barcoded beta molecule for every two T cells. Broader study findings: Per million T cells, TCR beta diversity dropped about linearly as age rose.

The CDR3 is made up of 13 amino acids. Looked up from germline, CDR1 is MNHNS and CDR2 is SASEGT. V shed 4 bases and J shed 3 bases, with 9 bases lying between them. Around 10 milliliters of peripheral blood were drawn from each donor. This clonotype was seen repeatedly, ten times or more. What it binds is unknown. The use of a sample-barcoded 5' primer and a J-beta primer mix characterized a second PCR of about 6 to 11 cycles. With 12 random nucleotides, a template-switch adaptor tagged each individual cDNA molecule. TCRdb re-called the 5' RACE reads with MiXCR, one entry per CDR3 protein. The sample has over 550,000 distinct CDR3 sequences, about 30% seen once.

Sequencing input: blood. The chain has TRBV6-1 and TRBJ1-1; D not certain. The clonotype originates from a woman of 80 years or more in good health. This chain's CDR3 is CASSVKADTEAFF. In DNA form, the CDR3 reads TGTGCCAGCAGTGTCAAGGCGGACACTGAAGCTTTCTTT.